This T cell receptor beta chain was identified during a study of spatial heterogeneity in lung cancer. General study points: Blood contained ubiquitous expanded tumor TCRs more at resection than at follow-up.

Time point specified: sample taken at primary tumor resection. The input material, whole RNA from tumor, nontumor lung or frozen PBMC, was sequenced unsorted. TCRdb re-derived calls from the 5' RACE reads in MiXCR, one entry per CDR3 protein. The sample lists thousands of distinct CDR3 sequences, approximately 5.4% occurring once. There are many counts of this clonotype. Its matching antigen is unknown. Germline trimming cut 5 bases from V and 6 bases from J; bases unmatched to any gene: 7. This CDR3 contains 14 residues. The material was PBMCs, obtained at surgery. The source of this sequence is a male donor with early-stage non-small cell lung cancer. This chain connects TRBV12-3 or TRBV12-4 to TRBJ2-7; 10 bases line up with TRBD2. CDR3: CASSPGTSVSEQYF. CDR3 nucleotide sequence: TGTGCCAGCAGTCCCGGGACTAGCGTTTCCGAGCAGTACTTC.